A selection of T cell receptor beta chains follows, all from one sample in a study of cytomegalovirus exposure and HLA in healthy donors. The method was immunoSEQ multiplex PCR; TCRdb's version includes in-frame clones alone and lacks a portion of them. The ten most abundant clones cover 3% to 4% of a sample with about 39,000 clones. Sequencing was carried out using PBMCs. The receptors here all came from a woman between 25 and 40 years old in good health and CMV-seropositive. Each CDR3 is given with its conserved first and last residue. The D gene is left open where the match is weak. Expanded clones get a size class; other rows say once, few or many, or leave the size out.

NA,TRBV7-2,NA,TRBJ2-7,CASSLAWRSYEQYF,TGTGCCAGCAGCTTAGCGTGGAGGTCCTACGAGCAGTACTTC
NA,TRBV5-1,NA,TRBJ1-6,CASRTGLLGSPLHF,TGCGCCAGCAGAACGGGACTCCTGGGGTCACCCCTCCACTTT
medium-sized,TRBV28,NA,TRBJ2-1,CASTAYNEQFF,TGTGCCAGCACTGCCTACAATGAGCAGTTCTTC
NA,TRBV19,TRBD1,TRBJ2-7,CASSIDPDRGYEQYF,TGTGCCAGTAGTATAGATCCGGACAGGGGCTACGAGCAGTACTTC
NA,TRBV10-2,TRBD1,TRBJ1-2,CASSDFPGGAYGYTF,TGCGCCAGCAGTGACTTCCCAGGGGGCGCGTATGGTTACACCTTC
NA,TRBV6-1,NA,TRBJ1-1,CASSEAWAANTEAFF,TGTGCCAGCAGTGAAGCGTGGGCCGCTAACACTGAAGCTTTCTTT
NA,TRBV4-1,NA,TRBJ2-4,CASSQGGENIQYF,TGCGCCAGCAGCCAAGGGGGGGAAAACATTCAGTACTTC
NA,TRBV2,NA,TRBJ1-5,CASSGWGGGSNQPQHF,TGTGCCAGCAGTGGGTGGGGAGGGGGTAGCAATCAGCCCCAGCATTTT
NA,TRBV10-3,NA,TRBJ1-6,CAISGGTHYNSPLHF,TGTGCCATCAGTGGCGGGACCCACTATAATTCACCCCTCCACTTT
NA,TRBV5-6,TRBD1,TRBJ1-1,CASSIRDRGAEAFF,TGTGCCAGCAGCATCCGGGACAGGGGGGCTGAAGCTTTCTTT
NA,TRBV2,TRBD2,TRBJ2-5,CASSAGTSGGLQETQYF,TGTGCCAGCAGTGCTGGGACTAGCGGGGGATTACAAGAGACCCAGTACTTC
NA,TRBV7-9,TRBD1,TRBJ2-7,CASSLEPGTGSHEQYF,TGTGCCAGCAGCTTAGAACCCGGGACAGGGAGCCACGAGCAGTACTTC
NA,TRBV19,NA,TRBJ2-7,CASSRDSYEQYF,TGTGCCAGTAGCAGGGACTCCTACGAGCAGTACTTC
NA,TRBV9,NA,TRBJ2-1,CASSVGGEDNEQFF,TGTGCCAGCAGCGTAGGGGGGGAAGACAATGAGCAGTTCTTC
NA,TRBV19,TRBD2,TRBJ2-1,CASCPPGGEQFF,TGTGCCAGTTGCCCCCCGGGGGGTGAGCAGTTCTTC
NA,TRBV7-7,TRBD1,TRBJ1-1,CASSPFGTGAEAFF,TGTGCCAGCAGCCCCTTCGGGACAGGAGCTGAAGCTTTCTTT
NA,TRBV11-3,TRBD1,TRBJ1-1,CASSLSGGTEAFF,TGTGCCAGCAGCTTATCAGGGGGTACTGAAGCTTTCTTT
NA,TRBV6-5,NA,TRBJ1-1,CASRRSGEAFF,TGTGCCAGCAGAAGATCGGGGGAAGCTTTCTTT
NA,TRBV19,TRBD1,TRBJ1-5,CASEGQGSISNQPQHF,TGTGCCAGTGAGGGACAGGGAAGTATTAGCAATCAGCCCCAGCATTTT
NA,TRBV5-6,TRBD1,TRBJ1-2,CASSRGTTGANGYTF,TGTGCCAGCAGCCGAGGTACCACAGGGGCTAATGGCTACACCTTC
NA,TRBV20-1,NA,TRBJ1-2,CSARGSGYTF,TGCAGTGCTAGGGGGAGTGGCTACACCTTC
NA,TRBV5-4,TRBD1,TRBJ1-5,CASSRTPDRDQPQHF,TGTGCCAGCAGCCGCACCCCTGACAGGGATCAGCCCCAGCATTTT
NA,TRBV5-3,TRBD2,TRBJ2-7,CARSYGTSGGCDYEQYF,TGTGCCAGAAGTTACGGGACTAGCGGGGGCTGTGACTACGAGCAGTACTTC
NA,TRBV6-1,NA,TRBJ1-1,CASRWEGEAFF,TGTGCCAGCAGATGGGAGGGTGAAGCTTTCTTT
NA,TRBV29-1,TRBD1,TRBJ2-7,CSAGQGAHEQYF,TGCAGCGCAGGACAGGGGGCCCACGAGCAGTACTTC
NA,TRBV10-3,TRBD1,TRBJ1-1,CAISGTGGFRAFF,TGTGCCATCTCCGGGACAGGGGGCTTCCGAGCTTTCTTT
NA,TRBV19,TRBD1,TRBJ1-1,CASRTGGAEAFF,TGTGCCAGTAGGACAGGGGGGGCTGAAGCTTTCTTT
NA,TRBV4-1,TRBD1,TRBJ2-3,CASSQDINRGRTDTQYF,TGCGCCAGCAGCCAAGACATTAACAGGGGGCGCACAGATACGCAGTATTTT
NA,TRBV6-4,TRBD1,TRBJ1-2,CASQLSPGQGNYGYTF,TGTGCCAGTCAACTTTCTCCGGGACAGGGTAACTATGGCTACACCTTC
NA,TRBV5-8,NA,TRBJ2-7,CASSLSPHRSYEQYF,TGTGCCAGCAGCTTGAGCCCTCACCGCTCCTACGAGCAGTACTTC
NA,TRBV11-2,NA,TRBJ2-3,CASSLSLVGAVTDTQYF,TGTGCCAGCAGCTTATCATTAGTAGGGGCGGTCACAGATACGCAGTATTTT
NA,TRBV7-6,TRBD2,TRBJ2-5,CASSLAGSGGCETQYF,TGTGCCAGCAGCTTAGCCGGTAGCGGGGGGTGCGAGACCCAGTACTTC
NA,TRBV6-8,TRBD1,TRBJ2-5,CASSYGTGDLTKYLQETQYF,TGTGCCAGCAGTTACGGGACAGGGGACCTTACAAAGTACCTCCAAGAGACCCAGTACTTC
NA,TRBV6-6,TRBD2,TRBJ2-1,CASSWRGGRNEQFF,TGTGCCAGCAGTTGGCGGGGGGGCCGTAATGAGCAGTTCTTC
NA,TRBV13,NA,TRBJ1-1,CASSFPGSTEAFF,TGTGCCAGCAGCTTTCCGGGGTCGACTGAAGCTTTCTTT
NA,TRBV19,NA,TRBJ1-5,CASSIKREDQPQHF,TGTGCCAGTAGTATTAAGCGGGAAGATCAGCCCCAGCATTTT
NA,TRBV9,TRBD1,TRBJ2-7,CASSPYSGQGTYEQYF,TGTGCCAGCAGCCCCTATTCGGGACAGGGCACCTACGAGCAGTACTTC
NA,TRBV19,TRBD1,TRBJ2-7,CASKSAGGSDEQYF,TGTGCCAGTAAGTCGGCAGGGGGCAGCGACGAGCAGTACTTC
NA,TRBV2,NA,TRBJ2-1,CASSTQGLDHNEQFF,TGTGCCAGCAGTACTCAGGGGCTGGATCACAATGAGCAGTTCTTC
NA,TRBV18,NA,TRBJ2-6,CASSPPARVRANVLTF,TGTGCCAGCTCACCACCGGCCAGGGTCCGGGCCAACGTCCTGACTTTC
NA,TRBV9,NA,TRBJ1-2,CASSVDMGLQYGYTF,TGTGCCAGCAGCGTAGACATGGGACTACAGTATGGCTACACCTTC
NA,TRBV5-4,NA,TRBJ2-2,CASSFLYRQGGSGELFF,TGTGCCAGCAGCTTCCTTTACCGGCAGGGCGGATCCGGGGAGCTGTTTTTT
NA,TRBV7-9,TRBD2,TRBJ2-1,CASSSIGGGAGNEQFF,TGTGCCAGCAGCTCAATCGGCGGGGGGGCGGGCAATGAGCAGTTCTTC
NA,TRBV6-1,NA,TRBJ1-2,CASITPGQRSGYTF,TGTGCCAGCATTACACCGGGACAAAGGAGTGGCTACACCTTC
NA,TRBV7-9,TRBD2,TRBJ2-7,CASSLSSGGGYEQYF,TGTGCCAGCAGCTTATCTAGCGGGGGTGGCTACGAGCAGTACTTC
NA,TRBV11-2,TRBD2,TRBJ2-1,CASSSTSGGLEQFF,TGTGCCAGCAGCTCGACTAGCGGGGGGCTGGAGCAGTTCTTC
NA,TRBV6-4,TRBD1,TRBJ1-1,CASSATGTGTEAFF,TGTGCCAGCAGTGCCACAGGGACAGGGACTGAAGCTTTCTTT
NA,TRBV11-3,TRBD2,TRBJ2-5,CASSLGEGVGQETQYF,TGTGCCAGCAGCCTCGGGGAGGGAGTAGGTCAAGAGACCCAGTACTTC
NA,TRBV7-9,TRBD1,TRBJ2-7,CASSLQTGERDEQYF,TGTGCCAGCAGCTTACAGACAGGGGAAAGGGACGAGCAGTACTTC
NA,TRBV6-5,TRBD1,TRBJ1-2,CASSYRDSRGGGYTF,TGTGCCAGCAGTTACCGGGACAGCCGTGGGGGAGGCTACACCTTC
NA,TRBV7-8,NA,TRBJ2-3,CASSPYRTGGPTDTQYF,TGTGCCAGCAGCCCTTATAGGACAGGAGGGCCGACAGATACGCAGTATTTT
NA,TRBV11-3,TRBD1,TRBJ2-5,CASSPRQGARSETQYF,TGTGCCAGCAGCCCCCGACAGGGGGCGCGATCAGAGACCCAGTACTTC
NA,TRBV7-9,NA,TRBJ1-2,CASSLGRGPDGYTF,TGTGCCAGCAGCTTAGGCAGAGGGCCGGATGGCTACACCTTC
NA,TRBV5-1,TRBD1,TRBJ2-7,CASSEQGVSPYEQYF,TGCGCCAGCAGCGAACAGGGGGTGAGCCCCTACGAGCAGTACTTC
NA,TRBV6-5,NA,TRBJ2-3,CASSPRPTDTQYF,TGTGCCAGCAGTCCGCGGCCCACAGATACGCAGTATTTT
NA,TRBV11-3,NA,TRBJ1-4,CASSLGGTYANEKLFF,TGTGCCAGCAGCTTAGGCGGGACTTACGCAAATGAAAAACTGTTTTTT
NA,TRBV5-4,TRBD1,TRBJ1-2,CASSSLGGTGGAGNYGYTF,TGTGCCAGCAGCTCTCTTGGGGGGACAGGGGGCGCGGGGAACTATGGCTACACCTTC
NA,TRBV4-1,TRBD1,TRBJ1-1,CASSQQGAEAFF,TGCGCCAGCAGCCAACAGGGGGCCGAAGCTTTCTTT
NA,TRBV7-8,NA,TRBJ1-2,CASSPRANYGYTF,TGTGCCAGCAGCCCGAGGGCTAACTATGGCTACACCTTC